This entry lists 8 T cell receptor beta chains sequenced from one sample in a study of cytomegalovirus exposure and HLA in healthy donors (dated by TCRdb to 2015 to 2018). The library was generated by the immunoSEQ multiplex PCR assay. A mixture of 60 forward primers for TCR Vbeta segments and 13 reverse primers for TCR Jbeta segments was used in the multiplex PCR. TCRdb mirrors the immuneACCESS table, restricted to in-frame sequences. Some clones are absent from its copies; in checked studies, under half trace to an unresolved V gene, and the reason for the others is unknown. The sample table contains about 190,000 clones; only one count was recorded for around 86% of them. Of the sample, 6.3% falls within the top ten clones. Sequencing was done on a sample of PBMCs. Receptor source: a man aged 40-50 years in good health and CMV-seropositive.

The chain recombines TRBV7-2 with TRBJ2-3; 11 bases map to TRBD2. Unmatched junction bases numbered 2, after V lost 5 bases and J lost 1 base. From germline, CDR1 is SGHTA and CDR2 FQGNSA. The CDR3 covers 15 residues. The DNA for the CDR3 is TGTGCCAGCAGCGCGGGACTAGCGGGCACAGATACGCAGTATTTT. Translation: CASSAGLAGTDTQYF.

DNA for the CDR3: TGTGCCAGCAGCCGGGACAGGGGACGAGAGACCCAGTACTTC. It yields the protein CASSRDRGRETQYF. This chain links TRBV7-9 with TRBJ2-5, with TRBD1 matching 10 bases. There are 14 residues in the CDR3. The germline V gene has CDR1 SEHNR and CDR2 FQNEAQ (reference sequence). The J segment lost 4 bases and the V segment lost 5 bases, leaving 4 bases of the junction unmatched.

This chain connects TRBV28 to TRBJ1-3; D is ambiguous. The V gene lost 2 bases and the J gene lost 4 bases, with 6 bases spanning the gap. Germline V gene lookup returns CDR1 MDHEN and CDR2 SYDVKM. The length of the CDR3 is 13 residues. The DNA of the CDR3 is TGTGCCAGCAGTTTAGGAGGGGGAAACACCATATATTTT. It codes for CASSLGGGNTIYF.

J is TRBJ2-3 and V is TRBV27; perhaps TRBD2 as D (6 bases). The V end was cut by 9 bases, the J end by 3 bases, with 19 bases between. Germline V CDR1 and CDR2: MNHEY, SMNVEV (reference sequence). This CDR3 has 15 residues. CDR3 protein: CASIGGRGATDTQYF. DNA of the CDR3: TGTGCCAGTATCGGGGGTCGGGGAGCAACAGATACGCAGTATTTT.

The rearrangement uses TRBV15 and TRBJ1-5; TRBD1 is a possible D gene (5 bases). There are 17 residues in the CDR3. Germline assignment: CDR1 LNHNV and CDR2 YYDKDF (reference sequence). The V and J ends lost 0 bases and 2 bases respectively, with 14 bases between them. CDR3 protein: CATSRDRGTGGNQPQHF. The CDR3 DNA reads as TGTGCCACCAGCAGAGATCGAGGCACAGGAGGCAATCAGCCCCAGCATTTT.

The sample holds a few counts of this clone. The chain uses TRBV23-1 and TRBJ1-1; 7 bases agree with TRBD1. TRBV23-1 is an ORF for which the function is uncertain. V dropped 11 bases and J dropped 1; count of bases not matched to a gene: 10. The CDR3 sequence is 14 residues long. This chain's CDR3 is CAPPSGGENTEAFF. The CDR3 DNA reads as TGCGCCCCCCCCTCAGGGGGTGAGAACACTGAAGCTTTCTTT.

This chain uses TRBV9 with TRBJ1-5, with D perhaps TRBD1 (5 bases). V gave up 0 bases and J gave up 3 bases, with 10 bases separating them. The CDR3 covers 15 residues. Germline CDR1 SGDLS, CDR2 YYNGEE. CDR3 bases: TGTGCCAGCAGCGTAGGGGGGGGGTACAATCAGCCCCAGCATTTT. It encodes CASSVGGGYNQPQHF.

V and J are TRBV28 and TRBJ2-2, with 7 bases identical to TRBD1. The CDR3 contains 14 residues. CDR1 MDHEN and CDR2 SYDVKM come from the germline V gene. J gave up 4 bases and V 6 bases, and 5 bases lay outside the gene matches. The CDR3 DNA reads as TGTGCCAGCAGGGAACAGGGGAGCACCGGGGAGCTGTTTTTT. It specifies CASREQGSTGELFF.